What follows are 18 T cell receptor beta chains derived from one specimen sequenced in a study of T cell responses to AZD1222 COVID-19 vaccine. Only in-frame clones appear in the TCRdb table, and some are missing; sequencing was by immunoSEQ multiplex PCR. The sample carries 150,000 or so clones, more than 85% recorded once. Sample: peripheral blood, taken on day 0 of AZD1222 vaccination. The receptors shown here come from an adult in good health.

This clone was recorded once. This chain joins TRBV19 and TRBJ1-6; tentative D call: TRBD1 (5 bases). The ends were cut back, 7 bases at V and 7 bases at J, with 29 bases in the middle. This CDR3 has 19 residues. The germline V gene has CDR1 LNHDA and CDR2 SQIVND (reference sequence). The CDR3 region has the DNA TGTGCCAGTAAAATGGATGCCCTGACAGCCGCCCTTGGGAATTCACCCCTCCACTTT. Its translation is CASKMDALTAALGNSPLHF.

This chain uses TRBV5-4 with TRBJ2-7; TRBD2 aligns across 7 bases. The junction had 6 bases not matched to a gene; V was cut back by 2 bases and J by 4 bases. CDR1 SGHNT and CDR2 YYREEE come from the germline V gene (reference sequence). The CDR3 totals 14 residues. CDR3: CASSFAGAPYEQYF. CDR3 DNA sequence: TGTGCCAGCAGCTTCGCGGGAGCCCCGTACGAGCAGTACTTC. The entire variable domain, with the rest obtained from reference TRBV5-4 and TRBJ2-7, is as follows: ETGVTQSPTHLIKTRGQQVTLRCSSQSGHNTVSWYQQALGQGPQFIFQYYREEENGRGNFPPRFSGLQFPNYSSELNVNALELDDSALYLCASSFAGAPYEQYFGPGTRLTVT.

A single count supports this clone. This rearrangement joins TRBV12-3 or TRBV12-4 to TRBJ1-2; the match to TRBD1 covers 7 bases. The length of the CDR3 is 12 residues. J gave up 6 bases and V 7 bases, and 5 bases lay outside the gene matches. The CDR3 region is CASTYRGNGYTF. CDR3 bases: TGTGCCAGCACCTACAGGGGTAATGGCTACACCTTC.

The CDR3 protein is CASSYGPPTSGYTF. The CDR3 DNA reads as TGTGCCAGCAGCTACGGGCCCCCAACGAGTGGCTACACCTTC. The chain has TRBV7-9 and TRBJ1-2; D remains ambiguous. This CDR3 is 14 amino acids long. Trimming left V 4 bases short and J 7 bases short, with 16 bases between. Per germline, CDR1 SEHNR and CDR2 FQNEAQ (reference sequence).

The genes are TRBV4-3 and TRBJ1-6, with D hard to call. V was clipped by 0 bases and J by 6 bases, with 6 bases between them. Germline values: CDR1 LGHNA, CDR2 YSLEER. The CDR3 covers 14 residues. CDR3 DNA sequence: TGCGCCAGCAGCCAAGAGGGGTTTAATTCACCCCTCCACTTT. This sequence encodes CASSQEGFNSPLHF.

The V and J genes are TRBV2 and TRBJ2-1, with no clear D. Germline V gives CDR1 SNHLY, CDR2 FYNNEI. Trimming left V 5 bases short and J 4 bases short, with 12 bases between. CDR3 length equals 14 residues. CDR3 protein: CASSQWTRYNEQFF. The CDR3 region has the DNA TGTGCCAGCAGTCAATGGACCCGATACAATGAGCAGTTCTTC.

This sequence joins TRBV6-6 and TRBJ2-7; D call uncertain. The CDR3 runs 11 residues. Germline values: CDR1 MNHNY, CDR2 SVGAGI (reference sequence). V was pared by 5 bases and J by 7 bases, with 9 bases between. Written as DNA, the CDR3 is TGTGCCAGCAGTGCTAGGGTGGAGCAGTACTTC. It yields the protein CASSARVEQYF.

This clone appeared a single time. This rearrangement joins TRBV5-4 to TRBJ2-1, with D unclear. Germline CDR1 and CDR2: SGHNT and YYREEE (reference sequence). The CDR3 totals 15 residues. Between the trimmed V and J ends, which lost 0 bases and 0 bases, there was a span of 7 bases. CDR3 region: CASSLARTSYNEQFF. In nucleotides, the CDR3 is TGTGCCAGCAGCTTGGCTCGGACCTCCTACAATGAGCAGTTCTTC. Based on the CDR3 plus reference TRBV5-4 and TRBJ2-1, the full variable domain is ETGVTQSPTHLIKTRGQQVTLRCSSQSGHNTVSWYQQALGQGPQFIFQYYREEENGRGNFPPRFSGLQFPNYSSELNVNALELDDSALYLCASSLARTSYNEQFFGPGTRLTVL.

The chain links TRBV7-2 to TRBJ1-4; tentatively, D is TRBD1 (5 bases). CDR1 is SGHTA, CDR2 FQGNSA, per germline. V was cut by 5 bases and J by 3 bases, with 19 bases left in between. CDR3 length equals 17 residues. In DNA form, the CDR3 reads TGTGCCAGCAGCCCAGAGGGGCGCCGGGTGGCTAATGAAAAACTGTTTTTT. This encodes CASSPEGRRVANEKLFF.

The chain employs TRBV30 and TRBJ2-3; perhaps TRBD2 as D (5 bases). This CDR3 contains 14 residues. Looked up from germline, CDR1 is GTSNPN and CDR2 is SVGIG (reference sequence). Trimming took 0 bases from V and 1 from J, leaving 8 bases between them. CDR3 in DNA: TGTGCCTGGAGTGTTCGTAGCGGCACAGATACGCAGTATTTT. Translated, it gives CAWSVRSGTDTQYF.

The genes are TRBV5-8 and TRBJ1-3; D is undetermined. CDR3 length: 14 amino acids. Trimming removed 2 bases at V and 6 bases at J, with 12 bases between. Germline lookup yields CDR1 SGHTS and CDR2 YDEGEE. CDR3 in DNA: TGTGCCAGCAGCTTTAGACGGATAGCAAACACCATATATTTT. Protein product: CASSFRRIANTIYF.

This chain uses TRBV20-1 with TRBJ1-6; tentative D call: TRBD1 (5 bases). This CDR3 contains 13 residues. Trimming stripped 3 bases from V and 6 bases from J, with 9 bases between. The germline V gene has CDR1 DFQATT and CDR2 SNEGSKA (reference sequence). The CDR3 here is CSASRQGNSPLHF. The CDR3, as DNA: TGCAGTGCTAGTCGGCAGGGTAATTCACCCCTCCACTTT.

The genes are TRBV7-8 and TRBJ1-2, with D perhaps TRBD1 (6 bases). Per germline, CDR1 SGHVS and CDR2 FQNEAQ. The CDR3 contains 17 residues. Trimming cost V 5 bases and J 4 bases, with 23 bases left between them. This CDR3 is CASSPRMASTGLYGYTF. CDR3 coding DNA: TGTGCCAGCAGCCCCCGGATGGCCTCGACAGGCCTCTATGGCTACACCTTC.

This sequence joins TRBV27 and TRBJ1-2; a weak D match, TRBD1 (5 bases). V was pared by 5 bases and J by 8 bases, with 15 bases between. CDR1 is MNHEY and CDR2 is SMNVEV in the germline V gene (reference sequence). CDR3 length: 13 amino acids. The CDR3 nucleotides are TGTGCCAGCAGTACCCCCGGGGCGGCGGGCTACACCTTC. Amino acids: CASSTPGAAGYTF.

The chain is built from TRBV6-5 and TRBJ2-6; D perhaps matches TRBD2 (6 bases). The V gene's germline CDR1 is MNHEY and CDR2 SVGAGI. The CDR3 length is 16 residues. The ends were cut back, 2 bases at V and 0 bases at J, with 8 bases in the middle. DNA of the CDR3: TGTGCCAGCAGTTACGCGGGGAGCTCTGGGGCCAACGTCCTGACTTTC. Translation: CASSYAGSSGANVLTF.

A few counts support this clone. The V gene is TRBV24-1, the J gene TRBJ1-1; 7 nucleotides line up with TRBD1. The J segment lost 5 bases and the V segment lost 5 bases, leaving 4 bases of the junction unmatched. This CDR3 is 13 amino acids long. CDR1 is KGHDR, CDR2 SFDVKD, per germline. The CDR3 sequence: CATSAPGGTEAFF. DNA of the CDR3: TGTGCCACCAGTGCCCCAGGGGGTACTGAAGCTTTCTTT.

V is TRBV6-5 and J is TRBJ2-2; 7 bases are a match to TRBD2. The CDR3 covers 16 residues. J was trimmed by 1 base and V by 2 bases; bases with no gene match: 4. Germline CDR1 MNHEY, CDR2 SVGAGI. Written as DNA, the CDR3 is TGTGCCAGCAGTTACGTACTAGCGAGGAACACCGGGGAGCTGTTTTTT. The encoded protein is CASSYVLARNTGELFF.

The chain uses TRBV13 and TRBJ2-1, with TRBD1 identical over 7 bases. Germline V gene data show CDR1 as PRHDT and CDR2 as FYEKMQ (reference sequence). The J segment lost 3 bases and the V segment lost 4 bases, leaving 3 bases of the junction unmatched. The CDR3 length is 14 residues. The CDR3 loop reads CASSSGQFYNEQFF. CDR3 DNA: TGTGCCAGCAGCTCGGGACAGTTCTACAATGAGCAGTTCTTC. Variable domain in full (rest from reference TRBV13 and TRBJ2-1): AAGVIQSPRHLIKEKRETATLKCYPIPRHDTVYWYQQGPGQDPQFLISFYEKMQSDKGSIPDRFSAQQFSDYHSELNMSSLELGDSALYFCASSSGQFYNEQFFGPGTRLTVL.